This T cell receptor beta chain was identified in a study of blood T cells in healthy people across ages. Trimming stripped 1 base from V and 4 bases from J, with 19 bases between. Per the germline V gene, CDR1 is KGHDR and CDR2 is SFDVKD. This CDR3 is built from 18 residues. Alongside a J-beta primer mix, a sample-barcoded 5' primer served in a second PCR lasting roughly 7 to 11 cycles. A single record per CDR3 protein comes from TCRdb applying MiXCR to the 5' RACE reads. The table shows approximately 800,000 distinct CDR3 sequences, with about half occurring only once. This receptor was identified in a man of 80 years or more in good health. The rearrangement links TRBV24-1 to TRBJ1-5, with TRBD1 as a possible D gene (6 bases). Sequences were obtained from blood. The chain's CDR3 is CATSDFSSSTGLNQPQHF. DNA for the CDR3: TGTGCCACCAGTGATTTTTCCTCGTCTACAGGGCTGAATCAGCCCCAGCATTTT.